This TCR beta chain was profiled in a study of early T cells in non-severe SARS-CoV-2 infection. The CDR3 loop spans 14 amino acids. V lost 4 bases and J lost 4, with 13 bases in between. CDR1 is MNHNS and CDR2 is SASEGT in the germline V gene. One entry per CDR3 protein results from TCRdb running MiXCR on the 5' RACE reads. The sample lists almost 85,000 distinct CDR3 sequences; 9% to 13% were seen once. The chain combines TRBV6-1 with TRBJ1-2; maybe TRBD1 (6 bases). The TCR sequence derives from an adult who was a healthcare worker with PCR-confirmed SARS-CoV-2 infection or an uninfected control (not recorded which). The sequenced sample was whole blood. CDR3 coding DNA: TGTGCCAGCAGTGTGGCGGGACAAGTCTATGGCTACACCTTC. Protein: CASSVAGQVYGYTF.